The next 10 T cell receptor beta chains were all read from a single sample in a study of cytomegalovirus exposure and HLA in healthy donors. Some clones are missing from TCRdb's copy, which holds only in-frame ones; the method was immunoSEQ multiplex PCR. Here the sample spans 75,000 to 100,000 clones, 95% to 98% being singletons. Sequencing was done on a sample of PBMCs. Source of these receptors: a man aged 18 to 30 in good health and CMV-seronegative.

V usage is TRBV2 and J usage is TRBJ1-5; TRBD1 aligns across 10 bases. CDR1 is SNHLY and CDR2 is FYNNEI in the germline V gene. The trim removed 6 bases at V and 7 bases at J, leaving 9 bases unmatched. The CDR3 covers 15 residues. CDR3 sequence (DNA): TGTGCCAGCAGCACCGACAGGGGGCAAGGGCAGCCCCAGCATTTT. Its translation: CASSTDRGQGQPQHF.

The V gene is TRBV4-3, the J gene TRBJ1-5; no clear D. This CDR3 has 15 residues. Trimming shortened V by 0 bases and J by 1 base, and 7 bases separated the two germline ends. Germline values: CDR1 LGHNA, CDR2 YSLEER. CDR3 bases: TGCGCCAGCAGCCAAGATGCCAGGAGCAATCAGCCCCAGCATTTT. It translates to CASSQDARSNQPQHF.

The chain links TRBV9 to TRBJ2-5; 7 bases fit TRBD1. The CDR3 is made up of 16 amino acids. CDR1 is SGDLS, CDR2 YYNGEE, per germline. With 0 bases clipped from V and 5 bases from J, the junction kept 10 bases outside the gene matches. The CDR3: CASSVGQGIQMETQYF. In nucleotides, the CDR3 is TGTGCCAGCAGCGTAGGACAGGGAATTCAGATGGAGACCCAGTACTTC. Using reference TRBV9 and TRBJ2-5 for the parts outside the CDR3, the full variable domain is DSGVTQTPKHLITATGQRVTLRCSPRSGDLSVYWYQQSLDQGLQFLIQYYNGEERAKGNILERFSAQQFPDLHSELNLSSLELGDSALYFCASSVGQGIQMETQYFGPGTRLLVL.

The chain is built from TRBV4-1 and TRBJ2-1; TRBD2 might be the D (5 bases). The CDR3 loop spans 12 amino acids. V was cut by 5 bases and J by 7 bases, with 9 bases left in between. CDR1 and CDR2 (germline): MGHRA, YSYEKL. CDR3 region: CASSGEGNEQFF. The DNA of the CDR3 is TGCGCCAGCAGCGGCGAGGGAAATGAGCAGTTCTTC.

V and J are TRBV21-1 and TRBJ1-4; the listed D gene, TRBD1, was not tested against the DNA. TRBV21-1 is annotated as a pseudogene. The CDR3 consists of 14 residues. Here the CDR3 DNA reads TGTGCCAGCAGCAAAAGGAACAGCAATGAAAAACTGTTTTTT. Its protein product is CASSKRNSNEKLFF.

This clone appeared once. The V gene is TRBV2, the J gene TRBJ2-2; D possibly corresponds to TRBD2 (7 bases). Germline V CDR1 and CDR2: SNHLY, FYNNEI. This CDR3 spans 15 amino acids. The V and J ends lost 3 bases and 8 bases respectively, with 16 bases between them. CDR3 nucleotide sequence: TGTGCCAGCAGTGAGATGGGGGGGGCACCTGGGGAGCTGTTTTTT. It specifies CASSEMGGAPGELFF.

The CDR3 reads CASSLPQGATEAFF. In nucleotides, the CDR3 is TGTGCCAGCAGCCTCCCCCAGGGGGCCACTGAAGCTTTCTTT. V and J are TRBV5-4 and TRBJ1-1, with 8 bases that match TRBD1. The CDR3 runs 14 residues. Germline V gives CDR1 SGHNT, CDR2 YYREEE (reference sequence). V lost 4 bases to trimming and J lost 4 bases; unmatched junction nucleotides: 6.

This chain uses TRBV13 with TRBJ1-1; 8 bases match TRBD1. This CDR3 has 19 amino acids. After removal of 3 bases from V and 1 base from J, the junction contained 16 bases not matched to a gene. Germline CDR1 is PRHDT and CDR2 is FYEKMQ (reference sequence). The CDR3 loop is CASSFLTGDLVGGNTEAFF. The CDR3 coding sequence is TGTGCCAGCAGCTTCCTGACAGGGGACCTCGTTGGAGGGAACACTGAAGCTTTCTTT.

V gene TRBV6-5 combines with J gene TRBJ2-7; 9 bases are a match to TRBD2. Trimming took 6 bases from V and 2 from J; bases not matched to a gene: 8. The CDR3 runs 15 residues. The germline V gene encodes CDR1 MNHEY and CDR2 SVGAGI. The CDR3, as DNA: TGTGCCAGCAGCTTAGCGGGAGCGGTAACCTACGAGCAGTACTTC. It codes for CASSLAGAVTYEQYF.

The chain uses TRBV6-5 and TRBJ1-5; the D is unclear. V was cut by 7 bases and J by 4 bases, with 11 bases left in between. The CDR3 consists of 13 residues. Per germline, CDR1 MNHEY and CDR2 SVGAGI. The CDR3 nucleotides read TGTGCCAGCACCCCCAGTGTTAATCAGCCCCAGCATTTT. Encoded protein: CASTPSVNQPQHF.